This T cell receptor (beta chain) comes out of a study of CD8+ T cells in alopecia areata. Notes on the study in general: Scalp repertoires also include resident alphabeta T cells from normal skin. Patients displayed less clarity in TCR sharing than mice, a finding possibly related to HLA.

Those with alopecia areata gave lesional scalp punch biopsies and peripheral blood. Investigators sorted PBMCs to obtain both CD4+ and CD8+ T cells. In this sample, this clone turned up once. Its antigen is unknown. Germline assignment: CDR1 MNHEY and CDR2 SMNVEV (reference sequence). The CDR3 spans 14 residues. The V gene end was trimmed by 4 bases and the J gene end by 5 bases; junction bases not matched to a gene: 5. It was cDNA, reverse transcribed from extracted RNA, that served as the sequencing template. Here immunoSEQ multiplex PCR was the method, and the copy in TCRdb shows in-frame clones only, minus some. The table records 130,000 to 150,000 clones, over 80% of them present only once.

Sequenced material: CD8+ T cells sorted from blood, taken at week 0. The clonotype was recovered from a human donor with alopecia areata. The chain combines TRBV27 with TRBJ1-5; TRBD1 matches at 7 bases. CDR3 DNA: TGTGCCAGCAGTTCCCTGACAGGGTATCAGCCCCAGCATTTT. It encodes CASSSLTGYQPQHF.